These 2 T cell receptor beta chains came from one sample sequenced in a study of cytomegalovirus exposure and HLA in healthy donors (dated by TCRdb to 2015 to 2018). Library preparation employed the immunoSEQ multiplex PCR assay. For the multiplex PCR, a mixture combining 60 forward primers for TCR Vbeta segments and 13 reverse primers for TCR Jbeta segments was used. Held by TCRdb, this immuneACCESS table contains in-frame sequences only and omits some clones. Under half of the omission traces to an unresolved V gene where checked; the cause of the rest is unknown. Within this sample are about 110,000 clones, with over 65% of them counted one time only. Around 15% of the sample comes from the top ten. Sequenced input: PBMCs. Every receptor here comes from a man aged 25 to 40 in good health and CMV-seropositive.

Only a few counts were recorded for this clone. This chain uses TRBV7-2 with TRBJ1-5; D gene uncertain. The CDR3 loop spans 13 amino acids. The V gene lost 2 bases and the J gene lost 4 bases, with 6 bases spanning the gap. The germline V gene encodes CDR1 SGHTA and CDR2 FQGNSA. CDR3 protein: CASSLTGNQPQHF. The CDR3 bases are TGTGCCAGCAGCTTAACCGGGAATCAGCCCCAGCATTTT.

The chain combines TRBV2 with TRBJ2-7; the D gene is possibly TRBD1 (6 bases). V gave up 4 bases and J gave up 2 bases, with 15 bases separating them. CDR3 length equals 15 residues. CDR1 is SNHLY, CDR2 FYNNEI, per germline. The CDR3, as DNA: TGTGCCAGCAGTGTACAAGGGACACCCACCTACGAGCAGTACTTC. Translating it yields CASSVQGTPTYEQYF.